One and the same sample provided the 20 T cell receptor beta chains below, sequenced in a study of cytomegalovirus exposure and HLA in healthy donors (dated by TCRdb to about 2017). The library was produced with the immunoSEQ multiplex PCR assay. For the multiplex PCR, a mixture combining 60 forward primers for TCR Vbeta segments and 13 reverse primers for TCR Jbeta segments was used. This is the immuneACCESS table as TCRdb keeps it, with only in-frame sequences that have V and J called. A part of the clones is gone; compared with another copy, unresolved V genes explain less than half, and the rest is unexplained. The sample table holds 200,000 to 250,000 clones, of which about 85% were seen once. The ten largest account for about 1.2% of the sample. The specimen was PBMCs. The receptor source for this set is a human donor in good health.

The chain combines TRBV27 with TRBJ2-5, with unresolved D. The CDR3 runs to 14 residues. Germline loops: CDR1 MNHEY, CDR2 SMNVEV (reference sequence). The ends were cut back, 0 bases at V and 2 bases at J, with 7 bases in the middle. CDR3: CASSLSWAQETQYF. In DNA, the CDR3 is TGTGCCAGCAGTTTATCGTGGGCTCAAGAGACCCAGTACTTC.

The CDR3 spells CASSPPGQNENTEAFF. CDR3 sequence (DNA): TGCGCCAGCAGCCCCCCTGGACAAAATGAGAACACTGAAGCTTTCTTT. The J gene is TRBJ1-1, the V gene TRBV5-1; perhaps TRBD1 as D (5 bases). This CDR3 region has 16 residues. Per the germline V gene, CDR1 is SGHRS and CDR2 is YFSETQ. V dropped 4 bases and J dropped 1 base, with 17 bases sitting between them.

V usage is TRBV28 and J usage is TRBJ2-7; 9 bases agree with TRBD2. V lost 3 bases, J lost 3 bases, and 12 bases stayed unmatched. This CDR3 has 17 residues. The germline gives CDR1 MDHEN, CDR2 SYDVKM. In DNA, the CDR3 is TGTGCCAGCAGTTTTCCTCTTACGGCTAGCGGGAACTACGAGCAGTACTTC. Its translation: CASSFPLTASGNYEQYF.

CDR3 sequence: CASTPGGGTDTQYF. The CDR3 DNA reads as TGTGCCAGCACCCCGGGGGGCGGCACAGATACGCAGTATTTT. V usage is TRBV27 and J usage is TRBJ2-3; weak D call: TRBD2 (7 bases). CDR3 length: 14 residues. Germline V gene data show CDR1 as MNHEY and CDR2 as SMNVEV (reference sequence). V was trimmed by 7 bases and J by 1 base, leaving 12 bases between them.

This clone was detected once. The V gene is TRBV6-5, the J gene TRBJ2-6; D is perhaps TRBD1 (5 bases). Germline V gene data show CDR1 as MNHEY and CDR2 as SVGAGI. The CDR3 sequence is 15 residues long. The germline V and J ends were trimmed by 4 bases and 0 bases, with 7 bases remaining between them. CDR3 coding DNA: TGTGCCAGCAGTTCCGGACACTCTGGGGCCAACGTCCTGACTTTC. Amino acid sequence: CASSSGHSGANVLTF.

This clone was seen a single time. The gene calls are TRBV6-5 and TRBJ1-6; 7 bases match TRBD1. V lost 2 bases and J lost 7; bases outside the gene matches: 8. The CDR3 is made up of 16 amino acids. Germline CDR1 and CDR2: MNHEY and SVGAGI. CDR3 sequence reads: CASSYLPGQSNSPLHF. The CDR3 DNA reads as TGTGCCAGCAGTTACCTTCCGGGACAGTCCAATTCACCCCTCCACTTT.

The rearrangement uses TRBV7-9 and TRBJ2-7; 8 nucleotides agree with TRBD1. CDR1 and CDR2 from the germline V gene are SEHNR and FQNEAQ (reference sequence). V was pared by 5 bases and J by 0 bases, with 6 bases of the junction left unmatched. This CDR3 comprises 15 residues. The CDR3 protein is CASSPRQGSSYEQYF. CDR3 nucleotides: TGTGCCAGCAGCCCAAGACAGGGGAGCTCCTACGAGCAGTACTTC.

The V gene is TRBV9, the J gene TRBJ1-4, with 7 bases identical to TRBD1. The CDR3 spans 14 residues. Germline loops: CDR1 SGDLS, CDR2 YYNGEE. J was trimmed by 4 bases and V by 6 bases; bases with no gene match: 6. The CDR3 nucleotides read TGTGCCAGCAACCCCGGGACAGTTAATGAAAAACTGTTTTTT. This translates into CASNPGTVNEKLFF.

V gene TRBV28 combines with J gene TRBJ1-5, with 11 bases lining up with TRBD1. V shed 4 bases, J shed 4 bases, and the junction held 12 bases outside the gene matches. The CDR3 loop spans 18 amino acids. CDR1 and CDR2 (germline): MDHEN, SYDVKM. CDR3 region: CASSSPGQGGRGNQPQHF. DNA of the CDR3: TGTGCCAGCAGTTCTCCGGGACAGGGGGGACGAGGGAATCAGCCCCAGCATTTT.

V usage is TRBV30 and J usage is TRBJ2-2, with 8 bases identical to TRBD1. The CDR3 has 15 amino acids. J gave up 5 bases and V 0 bases, and 5 bases lay outside the gene matches. The V gene's germline CDR1 is GTSNPN and CDR2 SVGIG (reference sequence). The CDR3 loop is CAWSVGTGGTGELFF. The DNA for the CDR3 is TGTGCCTGGAGTGTTGGGACAGGAGGTACCGGGGAGCTGTTTTTT.

The chain is built from TRBV6-6 and TRBJ1-2; 9 nucleotides match TRBD1. The germline V gene has CDR1 MNHNY and CDR2 SVGAGI (reference sequence). The trim removed 0 bases at V and 3 bases at J, leaving 5 bases unmatched. The CDR3 totals 16 residues. CDR3 nucleotide sequence: TGTGCCAGCAGTTACTCCTGGACAGGGGACTACTATGGCTACACCTTC. This gives the protein CASSYSWTGDYYGYTF.

The chain combines TRBV5-1 with TRBJ2-3, with D unresolved. CDR3 length: 13 residues. V gave up 4 bases and J gave up 2 bases, with 8 bases separating them. Per germline, CDR1 SGHRS and CDR2 YFSETQ. CDR3 DNA: TGCGCCAGCAGCCCCCGTATCACAGATACGCAGTATTTT. Protein: CASSPRITDTQYF.

This sequence joins TRBV7-2 and TRBJ2-7; 8 bases fit TRBD2. Per germline, CDR1 SGHTA and CDR2 FQGNSA. J was trimmed by 4 bases and V by 3 bases; bases with no gene match: 11. The CDR3 covers 16 residues. CDR3 sequence reads: CASSFHTGTSRYEQYF. The CDR3 DNA is TGTGCCAGCAGCTTCCACACCGGGACTAGTAGGTACGAGCAGTACTTC.

The gene calls are TRBV30 and TRBJ2-3; 10 positions match TRBD2. CDR3 length equals 16 residues. V shed 2 bases and J 0 bases; nucleotides not matched to a gene: 5. Germline V CDR1 and CDR2: GTSNPN, SVGIG (reference sequence). CDR3 DNA: TGTGCCTGGAGTTTTCTTAGCGGGGGGAGCACAGATACGCAGTATTTT. This sequence encodes CAWSFLSGGSTDTQYF.

This clone appeared once. The chain employs TRBV20-1 and TRBJ2-1, with TRBD2 matching 9 bases. V shed 0 bases and J 12 bases; nucleotides not matched to a gene: 0. The germline V gene has CDR1 DFQATT and CDR2 SNEGSKA (reference sequence). CDR3 length: 11 amino acids. CDR3 region: CSARELAGQFF. CDR3 nucleotides: TGCAGTGCTAGAGAACTAGCGGGGCAGTTCTTC.

The rearrangement joins TRBV5-1 to TRBJ2-5; the D gene is possibly TRBD2 (6 bases). V was pared by 5 bases and J by 5 bases, with 13 bases between. Germline-derived CDR1 and CDR2 are SGHRS and YFSETQ. The CDR3 runs 13 residues. CDR3 sequence: CASRGGAGETQYF. The CDR3 coding sequence is TGCGCCAGCAGGGGCGGTGCGGGGGAGACCCAGTACTTC.

V and J are TRBV6-1 and TRBJ2-3; 8 positions match TRBD2. The CDR3 is 14 residues long. The germline V gene encodes CDR1 MNHNS and CDR2 SASEGT. Unmatched junction bases numbered 4, after V lost 2 bases and J lost 6 bases. The CDR3 DNA sequence: TGTGCCAGCAGTGAACTGGGACTAGGGGATACGCAGTATTTT. It translates to CASSELGLGDTQYF.

The chain couples TRBV28 to TRBJ1-5; weak D call: TRBD1 (6 bases). From germline, CDR1 is MDHEN and CDR2 SYDVKM. With 4 bases removed from V and 1 base from J, the gap between germline ends came to 8 bases. The CDR3 sequence is 14 residues long. CDR3: CASSSTGSNQPQHF. DNA of the CDR3: TGTGCCAGCAGTTCGACAGGAAGCAATCAGCCCCAGCATTTT.

The chain combines TRBV15 with TRBJ1-6, with D hard to call. Germline V gene lookup returns CDR1 LNHNV and CDR2 YYDKDF (reference sequence). The V end lost 0 bases, the J end lost 8 bases, and 8 bases lay between the germline ends. This CDR3 has 14 amino acids. CDR3 amino acids: CATSRDVEYSPLHF. In DNA, the CDR3 is TGTGCCACCAGCAGAGATGTAGAATATTCACCCCTCCACTTT.

CDR3 residues: CASSKLQLDTQYF. Written as DNA, the CDR3 is TGTGCCAGTAGCAAACTACAACTGGATACGCAGTATTTT. This chain joins TRBV19 and TRBJ2-3; D gene ambiguous. Germline V gene data show CDR1 as LNHDA and CDR2 as SQIVND (reference sequence). There are 13 residues in the CDR3. Trimming left V 6 bases short and J 6 bases short, with 13 bases between. Full variable domain (rest looked up from reference TRBV19 and TRBJ2-3): DGGITQSPKYLFRKEGQNVTLSCEQNLNHDAMYWYRQDPGQGLRLIYYSQIVNDFQKGDIAEGYSVSREKKESFPLTVTSAQKNPTAFYLCASSKLQLDTQYFGPGTRLTVL.